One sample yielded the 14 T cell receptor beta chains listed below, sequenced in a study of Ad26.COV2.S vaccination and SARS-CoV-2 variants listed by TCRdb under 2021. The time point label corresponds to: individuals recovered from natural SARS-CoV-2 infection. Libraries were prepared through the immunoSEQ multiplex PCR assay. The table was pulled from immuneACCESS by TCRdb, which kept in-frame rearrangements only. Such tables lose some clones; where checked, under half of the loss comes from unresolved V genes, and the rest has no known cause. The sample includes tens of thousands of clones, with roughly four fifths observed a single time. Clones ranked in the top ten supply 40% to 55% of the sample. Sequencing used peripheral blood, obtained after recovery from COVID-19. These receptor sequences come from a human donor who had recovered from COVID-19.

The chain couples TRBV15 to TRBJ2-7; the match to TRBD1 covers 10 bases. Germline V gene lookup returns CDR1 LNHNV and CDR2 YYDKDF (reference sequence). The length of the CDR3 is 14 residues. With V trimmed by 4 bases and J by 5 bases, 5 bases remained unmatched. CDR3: CATSNADRGHEQYF. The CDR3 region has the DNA TGTGCCACCAGCAATGCAGACAGGGGGCACGAGCAGTACTTC.

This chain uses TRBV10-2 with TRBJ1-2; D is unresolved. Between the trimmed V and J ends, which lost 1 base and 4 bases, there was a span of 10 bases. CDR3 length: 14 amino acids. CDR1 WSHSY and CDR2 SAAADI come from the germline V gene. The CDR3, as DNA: TGCGCCAGCAGTGAGTTGGACTTAAGCTATGGCTACACCTTC. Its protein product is CASSELDLSYGYTF.

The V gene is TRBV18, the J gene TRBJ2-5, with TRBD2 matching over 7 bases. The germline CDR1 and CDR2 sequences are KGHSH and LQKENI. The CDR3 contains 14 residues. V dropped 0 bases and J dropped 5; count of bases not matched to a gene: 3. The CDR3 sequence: CASSPPGLMETQYF. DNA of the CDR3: TGTGCCAGCTCACCACCGGGACTAATGGAGACCCAGTACTTC.

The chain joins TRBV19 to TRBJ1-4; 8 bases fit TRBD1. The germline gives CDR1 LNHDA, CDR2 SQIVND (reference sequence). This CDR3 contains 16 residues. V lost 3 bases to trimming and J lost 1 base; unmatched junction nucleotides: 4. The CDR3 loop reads CASSIGQGRTNEKLFF. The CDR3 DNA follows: TGTGCCAGTAGTATCGGACAGGGCCGAACTAATGAAAAACTGTTTTTT.

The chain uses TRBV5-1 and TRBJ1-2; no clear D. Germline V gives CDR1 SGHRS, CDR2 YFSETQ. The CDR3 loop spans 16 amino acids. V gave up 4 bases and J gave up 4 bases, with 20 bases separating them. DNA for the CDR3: TGCGCCAGCAGCGCGGGCCTTGAAAGGATAGCCTATGGCTACACCTTC. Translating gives CASSAGLERIAYGYTF. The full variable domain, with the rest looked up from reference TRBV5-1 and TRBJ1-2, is KAGVTQTPRYLIKTRGQQVTLSCSPISGHRSVSWYQQTPGQGLQFLFEYFSETQRNKGNFPGRFSGRQFSNSRSEMNVSTLELGDSALYLCASSAGLERIAYGYTFGSGTRLTVV.

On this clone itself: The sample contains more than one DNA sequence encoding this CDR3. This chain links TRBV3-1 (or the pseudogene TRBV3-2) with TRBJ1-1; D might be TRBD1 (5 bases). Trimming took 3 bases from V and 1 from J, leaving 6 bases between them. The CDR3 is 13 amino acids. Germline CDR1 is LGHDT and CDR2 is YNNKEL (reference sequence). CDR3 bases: TGTGCCAGCAGCCAGGGGGGGAACACTGAAGCTTTCTTT. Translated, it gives CASSQGGNTEAFF.

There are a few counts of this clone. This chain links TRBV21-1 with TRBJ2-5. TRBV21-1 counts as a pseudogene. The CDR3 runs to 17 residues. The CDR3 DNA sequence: TGTGCCAGCAGCAAAGCGCCTTACGGGGCCTACGGAGAGACCCAGTACTTC. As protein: CASSKAPYGAYGETQYF.

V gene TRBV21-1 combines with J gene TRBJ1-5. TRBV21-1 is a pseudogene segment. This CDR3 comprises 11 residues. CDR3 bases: TGTGCCAGCAGCGGTCATCAGCCCCAGCATTTT. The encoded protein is CASSGHQPQHF.

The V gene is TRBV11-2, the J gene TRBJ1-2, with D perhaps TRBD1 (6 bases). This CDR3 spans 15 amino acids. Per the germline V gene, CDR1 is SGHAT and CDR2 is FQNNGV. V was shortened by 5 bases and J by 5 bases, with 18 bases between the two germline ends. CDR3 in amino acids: CASSHTGGGGYGYTF. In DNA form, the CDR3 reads TGTGCCAGCAGCCATACCGGTGGGGGCGGGTATGGCTACACCTTC.

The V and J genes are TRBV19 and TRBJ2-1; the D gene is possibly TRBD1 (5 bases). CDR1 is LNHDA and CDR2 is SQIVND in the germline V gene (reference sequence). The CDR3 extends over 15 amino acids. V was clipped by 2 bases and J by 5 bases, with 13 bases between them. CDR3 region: CASSINRPEDNEQFF. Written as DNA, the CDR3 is TGTGCCAGTAGTATAAACAGGCCAGAGGACAATGAGCAGTTCTTC.

CDR3: CASSLPGGLGGYTF. The CDR3 nucleotides are TGTGCCAGCAGCTTACCAGGGGGCCTGGGCGGCTACACCTTC. The chain has TRBV7-2 and TRBJ1-2; the match to TRBD1 covers 8 bases. Germline CDR1 reads SGHTA; CDR2 reads FQGNSA. V lost 2 bases, J lost 8 bases, and 7 bases stayed unmatched. CDR3 size: 14 residues.

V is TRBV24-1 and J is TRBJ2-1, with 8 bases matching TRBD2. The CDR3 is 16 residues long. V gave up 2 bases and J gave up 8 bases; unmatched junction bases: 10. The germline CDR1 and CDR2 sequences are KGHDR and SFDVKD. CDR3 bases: TGTGCCACCAGTGATTGGGGGACTAGAGGCCTCGATGAGCAGTTCTTC. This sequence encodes CATSDWGTRGLDEQFF.

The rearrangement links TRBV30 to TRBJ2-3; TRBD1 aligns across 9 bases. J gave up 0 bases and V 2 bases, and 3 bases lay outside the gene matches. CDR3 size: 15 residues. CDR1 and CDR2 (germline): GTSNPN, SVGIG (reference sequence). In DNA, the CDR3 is TGTGCCTGGAGTCCCGGACAGGGGAGCACAGATACGCAGTATTTT. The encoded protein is CAWSPGQGSTDTQYF. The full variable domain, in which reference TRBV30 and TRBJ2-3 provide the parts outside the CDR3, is SQTIHQWPATLVQPVGSPLSLECTVEGTSNPNLYWYRQAAGRGLQLLFYSVGIGQISSEVPQNLSASRPQDRQFILSSKKLLLSDSGFYLCAWSPGQGSTDTQYFGPGTRLTVL.

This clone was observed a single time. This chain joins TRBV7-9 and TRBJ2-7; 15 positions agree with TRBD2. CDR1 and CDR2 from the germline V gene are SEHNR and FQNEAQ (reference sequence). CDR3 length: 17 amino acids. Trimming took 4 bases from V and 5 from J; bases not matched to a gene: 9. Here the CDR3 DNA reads TGTGCCAGCAGCTCCAGGACTAGCGGGAGGGCCCCGGACGAGCAGTACTTC. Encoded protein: CASSSRTSGRAPDEQYF.